The 30 T cell receptor beta chains below all came from one sample that was sequenced in a study of blood T cell repertoires in COVID-19. Clones were sequenced by immunoSEQ multiplex PCR, and TCRdb holds only the in-frame ones, with some missing. Here the sample spans around 480,000 clones, 88% being singletons. Material: peripheral blood. These receptors were obtained from a woman in her forties or fifties with COVID-19, enrolled during active disease.

The table lists this clone with a count of one. V and J are TRBV2 and TRBJ2-2; tentative D call: TRBD1 (5 bases). V dropped 7 bases and J dropped 4 bases, with 10 bases sitting between them. The CDR3 length is 13 residues. The germline V gene has CDR1 SNHLY and CDR2 FYNNEI. This CDR3 reads CASKDIFTGELFF. The CDR3 DNA is TGTGCCAGCAAGGACATCTTCACCGGGGAGCTGTTTTTT.

The CDR3 here is CASSLKRLVLSEQYF. CDR3 nucleotides: TGTGCCAGCAGCTTAAAGAGACTAGTCTTATCCGAGCAGTACTTC. This chain uses TRBV7-9 with TRBJ2-7; D possibly corresponds to TRBD2 (6 bases). The length of the CDR3 is 15 residues. V dropped 2 bases and J dropped 6 bases, with 17 bases sitting between them. Germline-derived CDR1 and CDR2 are SEHNR and FQNEAQ (reference sequence).

The chain couples TRBV5-1 to TRBJ2-5, with 7 nucleotides matching TRBD1. With 0 bases clipped from V and 1 base from J, the junction kept 3 bases outside the gene matches. CDR3 size: 15 residues. Germline V gene lookup returns CDR1 SGHRS and CDR2 YFSETQ. CDR3 region: CASSLVRGPQETQYF. As DNA, the CDR3 is TGCGCCAGCAGCTTGGTGAGGGGGCCCCAAGAGACCCAGTACTTC.

The rearrangement uses TRBV19 and TRBJ1-2; D is uncertain. The V and J ends lost 4 bases and 2 bases respectively, with 14 bases between them. The length of the CDR3 is 15 residues. Germline assignment: CDR1 LNHDA and CDR2 SQIVND (reference sequence). The DNA for the CDR3 is TGTGCCAGTAGTAGTTCTGCGGCCGGGAACTATGGCTACACCTTC. It encodes CASSSSAAGNYGYTF.

The genes are TRBV6-5 and TRBJ2-7; 7 bases line up with TRBD1. Trimming at V came to 6 bases and at J to 7 bases, leaving 6 bases not matched to a gene. CDR1 and CDR2 from the germline V gene are MNHEY and SVGAGI. The CDR3 contains 12 residues. CDR3 loop: CASRVPGGEQYF. The CDR3 DNA sequence: TGTGCCAGCAGGGTCCCAGGGGGTGAGCAGTACTTC.

The V gene is TRBV15, the J gene TRBJ1-5; unclear D gene. The ends were cut back, 2 bases at V and 6 bases at J, with 14 bases in the middle. The CDR3 has 15 amino acids. Germline V gene lookup returns CDR1 LNHNV and CDR2 YYDKDF (reference sequence). The CDR3 loop reads CATSRSGNLLQPQHF. The DNA for the CDR3 is TGTGCCACCAGCAGATCGGGGAATCTGCTTCAGCCCCAGCATTTT.

The chain links TRBV3-1 (or the pseudogene TRBV3-2) to TRBJ2-2; TRBD1 matches at 9 bases. CDR1 LGHDT and CDR2 YNNKEL come from the germline V gene (reference sequence). Trimming removed 4 bases from V and 2 bases from J; junction bases left unmatched: 8. This CDR3 comprises 17 residues. The CDR3 here is CASSRPTGGSNTGELFF. In nucleotides, the CDR3 is TGTGCCAGCAGCCGTCCGACAGGGGGTTCCAACACCGGGGAGCTGTTTTTT.

The CDR3 is CAISAVNTGELFF. The CDR3, as DNA: TGTGCCATCAGTGCTGTGAACACCGGGGAGCTGTTTTTT. This rearrangement joins TRBV10-3 to TRBJ2-2; the D is unclear. From germline, CDR1 is ENHRY and CDR2 SYGVKD. Trimming took off 4 bases at V and 1 base at J, with 4 bases between the two ends. The CDR3 covers 13 residues.

The V gene is TRBV6-5, the J gene TRBJ1-2; D ambiguous. The CDR3 sequence is 13 residues long. With 5 bases removed from V and 5 bases from J, the gap between germline ends came to 12 bases. Germline CDR1 is MNHEY and CDR2 is SVGAGI. The CDR3 DNA reads TGTGCCAGCAGTCCAGAGGTTGAATATGGCTACACCTTC. Protein sequence: CASSPEVEYGYTF.

This chain's CDR3 is CAISEAGNTIYF. DNA of the CDR3: TGTGCCATCAGTGAGGCGGGAAACACCATATATTTT. This chain uses TRBV10-3 with TRBJ1-3; D ambiguous. The length of the CDR3 is 12 residues. Trimming removed 2 bases at V and 4 bases at J, with 3 bases between. The germline V gene has CDR1 ENHRY and CDR2 SYGVKD.

This chain joins TRBV10-1 and TRBJ1-2; D might be TRBD1 (6 bases). Germline V CDR1 and CDR2: WNHNN, SYGVQD (reference sequence). Between the trimmed V and J ends, which lost 6 bases and 4 bases, there was a span of 15 bases. CDR3 length: 14 residues. The CDR3 sequence: CASSRSGVPYGYTF. As DNA, the CDR3 is TGCGCCAGCAGCCGATCAGGGGTCCCCTATGGCTACACCTTC.

V usage is TRBV30 and J usage is TRBJ1-1; D gene unclear. The CDR3 consists of 14 residues. V dropped 5 bases and J dropped 1 base, with 14 bases sitting between them. From germline, CDR1 is GTSNPN and CDR2 SVGIG (reference sequence). CDR3 loop: CAWQPGGANTEAFF. Here the CDR3 DNA reads TGTGCCTGGCAGCCTGGTGGAGCGAACACTGAAGCTTTCTTT.

The V gene is TRBV19, the J gene TRBJ1-2; 9 bases match TRBD1. J gave up 5 bases and V 7 bases, and 8 bases lay outside the gene matches. The CDR3 runs 14 residues. CDR1 LNHDA and CDR2 SQIVND come from the germline V gene (reference sequence). CDR3 loop: CASMRDREGYGYTF. DNA of the CDR3: TGTGCCAGTATGAGGGACAGGGAGGGATATGGCTACACCTTC. The full variable domain, its missing parts supplied by reference TRBV19 and TRBJ1-2, is DGGITQSPKYLFRKEGQNVTLSCEQNLNHDAMYWYRQDPGQGLRLIYYSQIVNDFQKGDIAEGYSVSREKKESFPLTVTSAQKNPTAFYLCASMRDREGYGYTFGSGTRLTVV.

This clone occurred once. V and J are TRBV5-1 and TRBJ2-5; 8 bases match TRBD1. V lost 4 bases, J lost 4 bases, and 6 bases stayed unmatched. Germline CDR1 reads SGHRS; CDR2 reads YFSETQ. CDR3 length: 14 amino acids. The CDR3 coding sequence is TGCGCCAGCAGCCACGGGACAGGTGGAGAGACCCAGTACTTC. Its translation: CASSHGTGGETQYF. Full variable domain (outside the CDR3, taken from reference TRBV5-1 and TRBJ2-5): KAGVTQTPRYLIKTRGQQVTLSCSPISGHRSVSWYQQTPGQGLQFLFEYFSETQRNKGNFPGRFSGRQFSNSRSEMNVSTLELGDSALYLCASSHGTGGETQYFGPGTRLLVL.

The V call is TRBV5-1, the J call TRBJ2-2, with D possibly being TRBD2 (6 bases). The CDR3 runs to 16 residues. CDR1 SGHRS and CDR2 YFSETQ come from the germline V gene. Trimming left V 4 bases short and J 7 bases short, with 20 bases between. As DNA, the CDR3 is TGCGCCAGCAGCGCCACTGCCGGGAGCGAGGGCGGGGAGCTGTTTTTT. This sequence encodes CASSATAGSEGGELFF.

The V and J genes are TRBV19 and TRBJ1-5, with 7 bases aligning to TRBD1. Unmatched junction bases numbered 14, after V lost 10 bases and J lost 5 bases. The CDR3 is 15 residues long. Germline V gene sequence: CDR1 LNHDA, CDR2 SQIVND (reference sequence). DNA for the CDR3: TGTGCCATTTCTCGCCAGGGGGGCGCTTATCAGCCCCAGCATTTT. As protein: CAISRQGGAYQPQHF.

V gene TRBV4-1 combines with J gene TRBJ1-1; no clear D. CDR1 is MGHRA and CDR2 is YSYEKL in the germline V gene. V lost 3 bases and J 0 bases, leaving 8 bases between the germline ends. The CDR3 is made up of 14 amino acids. The CDR3 protein is CASSHDTLNTEAFF. In nucleotides, the CDR3 is TGCGCCAGCAGCCACGACACACTGAACACTGAAGCTTTCTTT.

The chain links TRBV30 to TRBJ1-1; D is unclear. Germline-derived CDR1 and CDR2 are GTSNPN and SVGIG (reference sequence). The germline V and J ends were trimmed by 3 bases and 4 bases, with 12 bases remaining between them. The CDR3 sequence is 13 residues long. CDR3 sequence reads: CAWSRYLVTEAFF. The CDR3 bases are TGTGCCTGGAGCAGGTACTTGGTCACTGAAGCTTTCTTT.

The gene calls are TRBV15 and TRBJ2-1; D is possibly TRBD1 (6 bases). Germline CDR1 is LNHNV and CDR2 is YYDKDF (reference sequence). The V gene lost 0 bases and the J gene lost 5 bases, with 11 bases spanning the gap. There are 15 residues in the CDR3. Written as DNA, the CDR3 is TGTGCCACCAGCAGAGATCAGGGGCCCAACAATGAGCAGTTCTTC. Encoded protein: CATSRDQGPNNEQFF.

The gene calls are TRBV2 and TRBJ1-1; 7 bases match TRBD1. The ends lost 7 bases at V and 1 base at J; junction bases unmatched: 3. The CDR3 extends over 13 amino acids. Per the germline V gene, CDR1 is SNHLY and CDR2 is FYNNEI. The CDR3 DNA is TGTGCCAGCATGCGGACAGGGAACACTGAAGCTTTCTTT. This gives the protein CASMRTGNTEAFF.

V and J are TRBV20-1 and TRBJ2-2, with TRBD1 identical over 9 bases. This CDR3 is 16 amino acids long. The ends lost 6 bases at V and 3 bases at J; junction bases unmatched: 11. CDR1 DFQATT and CDR2 SNEGSKA come from the germline V gene (reference sequence). The CDR3 sequence: CSASTLTGGHTGELFF. For the CDR3, the DNA is TGCAGTGCGAGTACCCTAACAGGGGGCCACACCGGGGAGCTGTTTTTT.

This clone was seen once. The chain carries TRBV14 and TRBJ2-7; a possible D gene is TRBD1 (6 bases). Trimming cost V 0 bases and J 7 bases, with 13 bases left between them. The CDR3 totals 14 residues. Looked up from germline, CDR1 is SGHDN and CDR2 is FVKESK. The CDR3 DNA sequence: TGTGCCAGCAGCCAAGATAGATGGGGGCTTGAGCAGTACTTC. This encodes CASSQDRWGLEQYF.

J is TRBJ2-3 and V is TRBV19; tentatively, D is TRBD1 (6 bases). Germline CDR1 reads LNHDA; CDR2 reads SQIVND (reference sequence). This CDR3 comprises 14 residues. V lost 6 bases to trimming and J lost 2 bases, with 12 bases between them. DNA for the CDR3: TGTGCCAGTAGCACAGGGAGATTCACAGATACGCAGTATTTT. Translating it yields CASSTGRFTDTQYF.

J is TRBJ2-1 and V is TRBV30; D is undetermined. Germline V lookup: CDR1 GTSNPN, CDR2 SVGIG (reference sequence). V lost 2 bases and J 0 bases, leaving 8 bases between the germline ends. This CDR3 comprises 14 residues. CDR3 protein: CAWSSVSSYNEQFF. The CDR3 nucleotides are TGTGCCTGGAGTTCCGTTAGCTCCTACAATGAGCAGTTCTTC. Supplemented by reference TRBV30 and TRBJ2-1, the full variable domain reads SQTIHQWPATLVQPVGSPLSLECTVEGTSNPNLYWYRQAAGRGLQLLFYSVGIGQISSEVPQNLSASRPQDRQFILSSKKLLLSDSGFYLCAWSSVSSYNEQFFGPGTRLTVL.

This clone was observed a handful of times. This chain joins TRBV7-3 and TRBJ1-2; D gene ambiguous. The CDR3 has 16 residues. The V end was cut by 4 bases, the J end by 6 bases, with 21 bases between. Germline CDR1 reads SGHTA; CDR2 reads FQGTGA. The chain's CDR3 is CASSSVISGFADGYTF. In nucleotides, the CDR3 is TGTGCCAGCAGCTCTGTTATTTCTGGGTTTGCGGATGGCTACACCTTC.

The chain carries TRBV11-3 and TRBJ2-7; D call uncertain. V was trimmed by 5 bases and J by 11 bases, leaving 22 bases between them. The germline gives CDR1 SGHNT, CDR2 YENEEA. The CDR3 totals 14 residues. For the CDR3, the DNA is TGTGCCAGCAGCGGAACTCGCGGCCCCGCTCTGGAGTACTTC. It is translated as CASSGTRGPALEYF. Looking up the rest from reference TRBV11-3 and TRBJ2-7 gives the full variable domain: EAGVVQSPRYKIIEKKQPVAFWCNPISGHNTLYWYLQNLGQGPELLIRYENEEAVDDSQLPKDRFSAERLKGVDSTLKIQPAELGDSAVYLCASSGTRGPALEYFGPGTRLTVT.

V and J are TRBV15 and TRBJ1-2; 11 nucleotides match TRBD1. The CDR3 loop spans 16 amino acids. V lost 4 bases, J lost 4 bases, and 8 bases stayed unmatched. Germline CDR1 is LNHNV and CDR2 is YYDKDF (reference sequence). This CDR3 is CATSTWTGGPGYGYTF. CDR3 coding DNA: TGTGCCACCAGCACCTGGACAGGGGGCCCGGGCTATGGCTACACCTTC.

The table lists this clone with a few counts. Other DNA variants within this sample encode the same CDR3. The J gene is TRBJ1-3, the V gene TRBV7-6; D gene unclear. The CDR3 totals 14 residues. The germline V gene encodes CDR1 SGHVS and CDR2 FNYEAQ. With 6 bases removed from V and 0 bases from J, the gap between germline ends came to 9 bases. The CDR3 nucleotides read TGTGCCAGCAGTTCGGGGTCCTCTGGAAACACCATATATTTT. Its translation: CASSSGSSGNTIYF.

The chain has TRBV5-6 and TRBJ2-2, with D possibly being TRBD2 (7 bases). V was cut by 4 bases and J by 5 bases, with 15 bases left in between. The CDR3 runs 15 residues. CDR1 is SGHDT and CDR2 is YYEEEE in the germline V gene. CDR3 protein: CASSGGALGTGELFF. The CDR3 bases are TGTGCCAGCAGCGGGGGGGCCCTGGGGACCGGGGAGCTGTTTTTT.

The genes are TRBV13 and TRBJ2-1; 10 bases match TRBD2. Germline V CDR1 and CDR2: PRHDT, FYEKMQ (reference sequence). The V and J ends lost 1 base and 8 bases, in that order; junction bases with no gene match: 8. This CDR3 contains 16 residues. CDR3 DNA sequence: TGTGCCAGCAGCTTAGTCCTTAGCGGGGGGCGGGATGAGCAGTTCTTC. Protein: CASSLVLSGGRDEQFF.